This T cell receptor beta chain was identified during a study of blood T cell repertoires in COVID-19. Whole-study context: The cDNA or gDNA used as material had been derived from T cells, B-cell-depleted T cells, or PBMCs.

Germline V gives CDR1 MGHDK, CDR2 SYGVNS. Trimming stripped 3 bases from V and 0 bases from J, with 5 bases between. This CDR3 region has 14 residues. Repertoires were generated with immunoSEQ multiplex PCR, while TCRdb's copy carries only in-frame clones and drops some. The table includes approximately 300,000 clones, roughly 90% detected once. Participants came from roughly 24 US areas, aged roughly 18 to 95 years. For recovered donors of Cohort 3, there were two negative PCRs, clearance, or symptom resolution. Sequencing was carried out using PBMCs or T cells enriched from blood (not recorded which). The sequence was obtained from a man in his 60s who had recovered from COVID-19. The chain combines TRBV25-1 with TRBJ1-4; D not certain. This chain's CDR3 is CASSDPATNEKLFF. CDR3 coding DNA: TGTGCCAGCAGTGACCCCGCAACTAATGAAAAACTGTTTTTT.